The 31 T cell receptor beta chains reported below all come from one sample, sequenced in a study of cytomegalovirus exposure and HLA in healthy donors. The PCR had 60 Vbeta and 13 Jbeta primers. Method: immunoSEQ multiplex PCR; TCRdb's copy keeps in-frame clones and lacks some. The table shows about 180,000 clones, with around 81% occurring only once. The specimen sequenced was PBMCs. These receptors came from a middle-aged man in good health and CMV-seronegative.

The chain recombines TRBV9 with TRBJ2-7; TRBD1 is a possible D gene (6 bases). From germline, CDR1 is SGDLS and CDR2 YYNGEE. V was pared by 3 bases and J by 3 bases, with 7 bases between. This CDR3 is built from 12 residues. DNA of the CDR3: TGTGCCAGCAGCGAGACAGGCTACGAGCAGTACTTC. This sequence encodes CASSETGYEQYF.

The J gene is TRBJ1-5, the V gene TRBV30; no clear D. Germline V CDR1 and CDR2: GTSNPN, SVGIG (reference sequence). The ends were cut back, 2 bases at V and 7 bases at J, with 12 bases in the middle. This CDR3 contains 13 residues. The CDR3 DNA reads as TGTGCCTGGAGTCCCACCCGAGGGCAGCCCCAGCATTTT. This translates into CAWSPTRGQPQHF.

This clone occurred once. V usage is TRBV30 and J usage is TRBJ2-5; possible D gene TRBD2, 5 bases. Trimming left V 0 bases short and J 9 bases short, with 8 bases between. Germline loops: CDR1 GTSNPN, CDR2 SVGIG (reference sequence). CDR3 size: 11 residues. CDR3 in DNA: TGTGCCTGGAGTGTCGGAGGACCCCAGTACTTC. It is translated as CAWSVGGPQYF.

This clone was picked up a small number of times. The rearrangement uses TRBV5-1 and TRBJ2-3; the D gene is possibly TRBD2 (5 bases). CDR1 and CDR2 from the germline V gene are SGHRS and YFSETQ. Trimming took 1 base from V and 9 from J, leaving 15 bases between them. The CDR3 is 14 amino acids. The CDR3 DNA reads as TGCGCCAGCAGCTTGATACTCGATTCGGGGACGCAGTATTTT. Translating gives CASSLILDSGTQYF.

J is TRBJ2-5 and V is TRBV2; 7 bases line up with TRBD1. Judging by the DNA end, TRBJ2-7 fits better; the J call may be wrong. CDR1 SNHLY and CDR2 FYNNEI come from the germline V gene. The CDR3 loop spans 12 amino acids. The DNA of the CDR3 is TGTGCCAGCAGTGAGGGACAGTACGAGCAGTACTTC. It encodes CASSEGQYEQYF.

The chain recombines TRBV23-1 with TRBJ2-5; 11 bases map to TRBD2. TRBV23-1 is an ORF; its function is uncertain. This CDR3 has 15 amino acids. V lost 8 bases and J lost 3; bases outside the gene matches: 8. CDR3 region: CASASGLAVKETQYF. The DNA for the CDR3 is TGCGCCAGCGCATCGGGACTAGCGGTGAAAGAGACCCAGTACTTC.

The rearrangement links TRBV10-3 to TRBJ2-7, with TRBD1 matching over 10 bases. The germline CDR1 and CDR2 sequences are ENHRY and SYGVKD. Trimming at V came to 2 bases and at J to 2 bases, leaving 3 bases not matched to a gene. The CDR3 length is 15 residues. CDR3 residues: CAISEGQGGTYEQYF. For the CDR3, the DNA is TGTGCCATCAGTGAGGGACAGGGGGGTACCTACGAGCAGTACTTC.

DNA of the CDR3: TGTGCCAGCTCACCGGGACTAGCGGGTGAGCAGTTCTTC. Protein: CASSPGLAGEQFF. The rearrangement links TRBV18 to TRBJ2-1, with 12 bases identical to TRBD2. Germline V gene data show CDR1 as KGHSH and CDR2 as LQKENI. Trimming at V came to 3 bases and at J to 9 bases, leaving 0 bases not matched to a gene. The CDR3 extends over 13 amino acids.

The CDR3 here is CASYVDRSSPLGANVLTF. For the CDR3, the DNA is TGTGCCAGCTACGTGGACAGAAGTAGCCCTCTCGGGGCCAACGTCCTGACTTTC. This chain connects TRBV18 to TRBJ2-6, with a weak D call TRBD1 (6 bases). V lost 7 bases to trimming and J lost 4 bases, with 23 bases between them. CDR3 length: 18 amino acids. CDR1 and CDR2 from the germline V gene are KGHSH and LQKENI.

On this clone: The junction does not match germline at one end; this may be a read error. CDR3 protein: CSSSPQQGVGSPLHF. The CDR3 DNA reads TGTTCCAGCAGCCCTCAACAGGGGGTGGGTTCACCCCTCCACTTT. The chain recombines TRBV7-9 with TRBJ1-6, with 8 bases identical to TRBD1. CDR1 and CDR2 (germline): SEHNR, FQNEAQ (reference sequence). The CDR3 totals 15 residues.

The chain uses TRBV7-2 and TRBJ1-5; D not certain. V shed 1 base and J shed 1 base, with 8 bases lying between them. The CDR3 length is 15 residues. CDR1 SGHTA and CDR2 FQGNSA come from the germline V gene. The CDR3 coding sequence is TGTGCCAGCAGCTTAGGGCCTAGGAGCAATCAGCCCCAGCATTTT. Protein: CASSLGPRSNQPQHF.

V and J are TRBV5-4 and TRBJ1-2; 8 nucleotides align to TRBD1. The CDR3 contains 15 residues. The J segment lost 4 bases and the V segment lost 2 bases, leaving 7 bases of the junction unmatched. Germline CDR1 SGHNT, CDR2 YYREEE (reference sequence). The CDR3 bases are TGTGCCAGCAGCTTACAGGGGGATTGGGGCTATGGCTACACCTTC. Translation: CASSLQGDWGYGYTF.

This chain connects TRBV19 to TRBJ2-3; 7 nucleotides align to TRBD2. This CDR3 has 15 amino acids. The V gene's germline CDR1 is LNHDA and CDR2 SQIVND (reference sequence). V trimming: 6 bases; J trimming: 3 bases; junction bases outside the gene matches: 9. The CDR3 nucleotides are TGTGCCAGTAGAAATCTAGCGGTCGGAACAGATACGCAGTATTTT. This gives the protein CASRNLAVGTDTQYF.

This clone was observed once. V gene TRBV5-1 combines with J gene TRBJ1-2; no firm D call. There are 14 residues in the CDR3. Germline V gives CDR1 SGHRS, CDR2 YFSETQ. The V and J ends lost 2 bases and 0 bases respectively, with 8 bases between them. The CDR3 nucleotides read TGCGCCAGCAGCTTTTCTACGACTAACTATGGCTACACCTTC. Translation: CASSFSTTNYGYTF.

The CDR3 sequence: CASSPRGGHQPQHF. CDR3 nucleotide sequence: TGTGCCAGCTCACCACGGGGCGGACATCAGCCCCAGCATTTT. The chain has TRBV18 and TRBJ1-5; the D gene is possibly TRBD1 (5 bases). V shed 1 base and J shed 5 bases, with 9 bases lying between them. This CDR3 has 14 amino acids. Germline V CDR1 and CDR2: KGHSH, LQKENI.

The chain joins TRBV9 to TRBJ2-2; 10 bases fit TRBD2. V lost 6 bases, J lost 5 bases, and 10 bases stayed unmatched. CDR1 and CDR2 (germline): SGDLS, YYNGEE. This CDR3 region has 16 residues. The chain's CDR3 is CASTSGGTSGTGELFF. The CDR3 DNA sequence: TGTGCCAGCACTAGCGGGGGTACCTCGGGTACCGGGGAGCTGTTTTTT.

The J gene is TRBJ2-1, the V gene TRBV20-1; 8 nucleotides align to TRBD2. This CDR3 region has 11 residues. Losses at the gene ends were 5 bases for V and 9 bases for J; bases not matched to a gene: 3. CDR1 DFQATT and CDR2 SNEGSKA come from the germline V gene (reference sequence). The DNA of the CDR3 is TGCAGTGCTGGGACTAGATCTGAGCAGTTCTTC. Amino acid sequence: CSAGTRSEQFF.

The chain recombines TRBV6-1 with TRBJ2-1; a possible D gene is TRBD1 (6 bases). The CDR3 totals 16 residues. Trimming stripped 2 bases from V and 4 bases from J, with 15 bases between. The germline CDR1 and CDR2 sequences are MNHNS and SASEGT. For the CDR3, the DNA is TGTGCCAGCAGTGAACCGCGTGGGGGCCAATACAATGAGCAGTTCTTC. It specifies CASSEPRGGQYNEQFF.

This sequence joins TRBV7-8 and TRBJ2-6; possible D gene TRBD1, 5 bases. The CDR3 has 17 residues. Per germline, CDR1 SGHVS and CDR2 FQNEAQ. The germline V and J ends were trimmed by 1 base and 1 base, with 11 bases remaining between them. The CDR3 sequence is CASSLVGADSGANVLTF. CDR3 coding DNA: TGTGCCAGCAGCTTAGTAGGGGCAGATTCTGGGGCCAACGTCCTGACTTTC.

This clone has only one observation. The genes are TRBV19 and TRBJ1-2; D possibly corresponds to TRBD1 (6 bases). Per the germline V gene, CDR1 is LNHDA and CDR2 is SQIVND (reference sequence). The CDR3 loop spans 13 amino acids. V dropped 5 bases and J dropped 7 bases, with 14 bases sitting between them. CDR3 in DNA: TGTGCCAGTAGTCCCCTGACAGGTACTGGCTACACCTTC. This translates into CASSPLTGTGYTF. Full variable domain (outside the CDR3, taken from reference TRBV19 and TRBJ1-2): DGGITQSPKYLFRKEGQNVTLSCEQNLNHDAMYWYRQDPGQGLRLIYYSQIVNDFQKGDIAEGYSVSREKKESFPLTVTSAQKNPTAFYLCASSPLTGTGYTFGSGTRLTVV.

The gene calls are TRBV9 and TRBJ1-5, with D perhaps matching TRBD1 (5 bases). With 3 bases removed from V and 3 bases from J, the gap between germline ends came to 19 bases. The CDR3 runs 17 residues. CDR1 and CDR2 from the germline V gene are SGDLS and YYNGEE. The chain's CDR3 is CASSASLGTFFNQPQHF. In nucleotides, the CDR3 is TGTGCCAGCAGCGCATCCCTGGGGACTTTTTTCAATCAGCCCCAGCATTTT. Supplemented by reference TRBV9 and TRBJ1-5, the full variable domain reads DSGVTQTPKHLITATGQRVTLRCSPRSGDLSVYWYQQSLDQGLQFLIQYYNGEERAKGNILERFSAQQFPDLHSELNLSSLELGDSALYFCASSASLGTFFNQPQHFGDGTRLSIL.

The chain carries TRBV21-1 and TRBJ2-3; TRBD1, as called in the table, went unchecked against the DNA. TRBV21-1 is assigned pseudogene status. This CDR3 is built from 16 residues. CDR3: CASSKSQGATSDTQYF. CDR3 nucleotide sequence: TGTGCCAGCAGCAAGTCTCAGGGGGCGACCTCGGATACGCAGTATTTT.

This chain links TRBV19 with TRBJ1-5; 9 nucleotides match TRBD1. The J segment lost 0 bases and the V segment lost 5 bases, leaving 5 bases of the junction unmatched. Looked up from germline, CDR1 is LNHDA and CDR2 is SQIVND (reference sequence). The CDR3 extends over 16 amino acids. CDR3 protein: CASSPGTGYSNQPQHF. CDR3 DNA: TGTGCCAGTAGTCCCGGGACAGGGTATAGCAATCAGCCCCAGCATTTT.

The CDR3 loop is CASTQTQASYEQYF. The DNA for the CDR3 is TGTGCCAGCACCCAGACACAGGCCTCCTACGAGCAGTACTTC. The V call is TRBV7-2, the J call TRBJ2-7; the D gene is possibly TRBD1 (5 bases). This CDR3 contains 14 residues. The V end was cut by 7 bases, the J end by 0 bases, with 13 bases between. Germline assignment: CDR1 SGHTA and CDR2 FQGNSA.

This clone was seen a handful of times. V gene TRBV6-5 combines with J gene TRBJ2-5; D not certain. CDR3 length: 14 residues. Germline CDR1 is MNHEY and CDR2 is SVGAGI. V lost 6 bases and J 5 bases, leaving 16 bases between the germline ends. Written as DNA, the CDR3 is TGTGCCAGCAGCACTCTAACGCCCGCGGAGACCCAGTACTTC. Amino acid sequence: CASSTLTPAETQYF.

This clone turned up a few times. CDR3 loop: CASSLNPGYEQYF. CDR3 nucleotides: TGTGCCAGCAGCTTAAATCCCGGCTACGAGCAGTACTTC. The chain employs TRBV7-2 and TRBJ2-7; D is undetermined. The V and J ends lost 2 bases and 3 bases respectively, with 8 bases between them. CDR3 length equals 13 residues. Germline V gives CDR1 SGHTA, CDR2 FQGNSA.

This CDR3 reads CASSLDLAGTGELFF. The CDR3 nucleotides are TGTGCCAGCAGCTTAGATCTAGCCGGCACCGGGGAGCTGTTTTTT. This chain uses TRBV7-9 with TRBJ2-2, with D possibly TRBD2 on 5 matching bases. This CDR3 contains 15 residues. The ends were cut back, 1 base at V and 4 bases at J, with 10 bases in the middle. Germline lookup yields CDR1 SEHNR and CDR2 FQNEAQ (reference sequence). The variable domain in full, completed from reference TRBV7-9 and TRBJ2-2, reads DTGVSQNPRHKITKRGQNVTFRCDPISEHNRLYWYRQTLGQGPEFLTYFQNEAQLEKSRLLSDRFSAERPKGSFSTLEIQRTEQGDSAMYLCASSLDLAGTGELFFGEGSRLTVL.

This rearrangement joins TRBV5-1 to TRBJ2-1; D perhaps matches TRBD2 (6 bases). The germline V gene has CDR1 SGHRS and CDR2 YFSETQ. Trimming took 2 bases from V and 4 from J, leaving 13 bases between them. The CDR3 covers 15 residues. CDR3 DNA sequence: TGCGCCAGCAGCTTCGGGGGTTTAGAGTACAATGAGCAGTTCTTC. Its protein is CASSFGGLEYNEQFF.

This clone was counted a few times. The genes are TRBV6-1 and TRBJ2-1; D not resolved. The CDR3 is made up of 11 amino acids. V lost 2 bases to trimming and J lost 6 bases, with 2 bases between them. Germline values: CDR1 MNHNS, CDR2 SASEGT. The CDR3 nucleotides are TGTGCCAGCAGTGAACTCAATGAGCAGTTCTTC. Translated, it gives CASSELNEQFF.

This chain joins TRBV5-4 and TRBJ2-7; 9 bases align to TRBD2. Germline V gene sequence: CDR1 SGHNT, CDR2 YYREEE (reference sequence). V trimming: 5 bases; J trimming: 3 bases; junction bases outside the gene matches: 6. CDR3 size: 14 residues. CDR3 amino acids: CASRSGTSLYEQYF. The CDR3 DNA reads TGTGCCAGCAGATCCGGGACTAGCCTCTACGAGCAGTACTTC. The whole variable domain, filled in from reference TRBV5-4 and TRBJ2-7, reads ETGVTQSPTHLIKTRGQQVTLRCSSQSGHNTVSWYQQALGQGPQFIFQYYREEENGRGNFPPRFSGLQFPNYSSELNVNALELDDSALYLCASRSGTSLYEQYFGPGTRLTVT.

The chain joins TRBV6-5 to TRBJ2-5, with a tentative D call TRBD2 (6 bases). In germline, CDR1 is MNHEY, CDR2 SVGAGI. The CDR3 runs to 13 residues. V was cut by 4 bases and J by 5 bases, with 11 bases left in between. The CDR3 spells CASSWGRRETQYF. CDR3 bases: TGTGCCAGCAGTTGGGGGAGGCGGGAGACCCAGTACTTC.